The clone carrying this T cell receptor (beta chain) came up a few times. The antigen remains unidentified. Reverse transcription of all isolated RNA meant that expressed TCRB transcripts were sequenced. Deep immunoSEQ sequencing covered naive, central memory and regulatory T cell samples. The repertoire was sequenced with immunoSEQ multiplex PCR; TCRdb's copy has only in-frame clones and lacks some. The table lists around 120,000 clones, around 15% of them singletons. CD45RO/CCR7/CD25/CD127/CD95/CD27 separated CD4+ naive, central memory, regulatory and stem cell-like memory cells by sorting. The data were taken from a study of beta chain features in type 1 diabetes. Regarding the study as a whole: At VDJ recombination sites, type 1 diabetes patients had fewer insertions and more deleted nucleotides. Moderately but significantly shorter TCRB CDR3s were found in Type 1 diabetes patients in all four CD4+ subsets.

The germline V gene encodes CDR1 GTSNPN and CDR2 SVGIG (reference sequence). The CDR3 has 11 residues. V dropped 2 bases and J dropped 8 bases, with 9 bases sitting between them. The chain carries TRBV30 and TRBJ1-2; D is ambiguous. This TCR came from a young man with type 1 diabetes. Sample: central memory CD4+ T cells from blood. The CDR3 region has the DNA TGTGCCTGGAGTCGCGAAGGCGGCTACACCTTC. This codes for CAWSREGGYTF. Variable domain in full (rest from reference TRBV30 and TRBJ1-2): SQTIHQWPATLVQPVGSPLSLECTVEGTSNPNLYWYRQAAGRGLQLLFYSVGIGQISSEVPQNLSASRPQDRQFILSSKKLLLSDSGFYLCAWSREGGYTFGSGTRLTVV.